The T cell receptor (beta chain) under discussion was sequenced for a study of cytomegalovirus exposure and HLA in healthy donors. Study results and limitations: Cytomegalovirus-associated TCR beta chains were listed, numbering roughly 150. Analysis was carried out at a later point, and it linked a missense DCLRE1C variant to TCR beta V- and J-gene trimming.

V was shortened by 6 bases and J by 4 bases, with 15 bases between the two germline ends. CDR1 and CDR2 from the germline V gene are MNHEY and SVGAGI. The CDR3 loop spans 14 amino acids. The PCR made use of 60 Vbeta and 13 Jbeta primers. This table comes from immunoSEQ multiplex PCR, and its TCRdb copy is limited to in-frame clones, with some not included. The sample shows about 160,000 clones, 80% to 85% of them seen only once. With regard to this clone: Antigen unknown.

The J gene is TRBJ1-2, the V gene TRBV6-5, with D perhaps TRBD1 (6 bases). Source material: PBMCs. This receptor was identified in a man aged 18 to 35 in good health and CMV-seronegative. The DNA for the CDR3 is TGTGCCAGCAGACTACGGGGGGCTACCTATGGCTACACCTTC. Its translation is CASRLRGATYGYTF.